The entry that follows covers one T cell receptor (beta chain) sequence. The clone's antigen remains unknown. Nothing much larger sits one base from this clone, and base qualities are not available. CDR1 SNHLY and CDR2 FYNNEI were looked up in the germline V gene. Unmatched junction bases come to 1, with V trimmed by 1 base and J by 6 bases. Including cysteine and phenylalanine, the CDR3 has 14 amino acids. Only CDR3 DNA remains: 42 bases, in frame from the first base. TCR beta CDR3 regions were amplified by multiplex PCR with the immunoSEQ immune profiling system according to the manufacturer's instructions. Sequencing was performed on an Illumina NextSeq system. The study's processing was this. Sequence data were processed on the immunoSEQ Analyzer platform, and clonality was computed as the square root of Simpson's index of productive rearrangements. Similarity in V and J usage was quantified by Jensen-Shannon distance, and CDR3 generation probabilities were calculated with OLGA. Shared CDR3 sequences were searched in the immuneACCESS database (August 2020) and in VDJdb (December 2020). TCRdb provides this immuneACCESS table in a form limited to in-frame rearrangements. Some clones are lacking; in checked studies, under half of them reflect an unresolved V gene, and why the rest are absent is not known. The V and J calls and clone size come from that table; D and trimming were worked out from the DNA. The sample records about 11,000 clones, over 95% of which are singletons. The ten largest clones take up around 0.83% of the sample.

The entry originates in a study of monozygotic twins with cystic fibrosis (dated by TCRdb to the early 2020s). Turning to the overall study: About 3 micrograms of fragmented DNA went through 15 PCR cycles to produce barcoded libraries. Made up mostly of children and adolescents, the cohort included ten female and six male twin pairs ranging in age from about 2.0 to 36.4 years, with a median of about 9 years. The study compared TCR beta repertoires within and between 16 monozygotic twin pairs with cystic fibrosis to assess genetic influence on V and J gene usage. Data for three of the twin pairs had already been reported earlier in a different context. Twins were ranked among over a thousand cohort participants for weight-for-height and FEVPerc (FEV1 disease centile) on the day of blood sampling. Study-wide conclusions, independent of this receptor: Significantly higher nucleotide-identical clonotype sharing was observed within monozygotic CF twin pairs than between unrelated CF individuals (P = 0.000026, Mann-Whitney). In 13 of 16 pairs, V gene usage most closely resembled the co-twin's, and the same held for J usage in 8 of 16 pairs, a pattern suggesting genetic constraints. The cohort was small, and no association was found between shared CDR3 numbers and age, concordance or disease severity. Simpson clonality was found to be generally low (median around 0.0095), suggesting a naive-dominated repertoire, although higher clonality was observed in the most severely affected patients.

The twin pairs came from the European Cystic Fibrosis Twin and Sibling Study Cohort, which recruited patients from more than 150 CF clinics across 14 European countries. Zygosity and CFTR genotype were verified in-house, with zygosity tested by multiplex PCR of nine short tandem repeat loci. Peripheral blood was sampled from each twin, with clinical parameters recorded on the day of blood sampling. Genomic DNA was isolated from peripheral blood cells with phenol/chloroform and kept in TE buffer at 4 degrees C. Source material: blood. This sequence uses TRBV2 and TRBJ2-7; TRBD2 agrees with 12 junctional bases. This receptor was identified in a boy younger than 18 with cystic fibrosis. DNA sequence: TGTGCCAGCAGTGAAGAACTAGCGGGAGGCGAGCAGTACTTC. This yields the protein CASSEELAGGEQYF.